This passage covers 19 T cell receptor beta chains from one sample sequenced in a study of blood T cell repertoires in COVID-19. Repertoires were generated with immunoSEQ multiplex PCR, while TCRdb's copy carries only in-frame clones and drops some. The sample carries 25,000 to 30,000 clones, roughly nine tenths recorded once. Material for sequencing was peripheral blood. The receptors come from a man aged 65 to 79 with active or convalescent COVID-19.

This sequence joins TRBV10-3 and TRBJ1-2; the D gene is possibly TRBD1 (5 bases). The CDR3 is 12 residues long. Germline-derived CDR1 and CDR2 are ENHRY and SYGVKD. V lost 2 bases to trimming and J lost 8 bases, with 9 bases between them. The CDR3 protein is CAISEAGFGYTF. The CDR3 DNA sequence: TGTGCCATCAGTGAGGCAGGGTTCGGCTACACCTTC.

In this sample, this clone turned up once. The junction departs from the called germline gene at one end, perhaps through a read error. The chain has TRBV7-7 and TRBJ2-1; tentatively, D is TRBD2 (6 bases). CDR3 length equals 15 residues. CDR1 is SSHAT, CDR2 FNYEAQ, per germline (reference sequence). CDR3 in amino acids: CASSLRDSSYNEQFF. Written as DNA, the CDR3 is TGTGCTAGCAGCCTCCGGGACTCCTCCTACAATGAGCAGTTCTTC.

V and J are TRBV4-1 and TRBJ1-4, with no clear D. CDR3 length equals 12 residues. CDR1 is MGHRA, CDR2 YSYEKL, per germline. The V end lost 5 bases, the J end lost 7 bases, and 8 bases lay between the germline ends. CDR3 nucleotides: TGCGCCAGCAGCACACCTTCTGAAAAACTGTTTTTT. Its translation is CASSTPSEKLFF.

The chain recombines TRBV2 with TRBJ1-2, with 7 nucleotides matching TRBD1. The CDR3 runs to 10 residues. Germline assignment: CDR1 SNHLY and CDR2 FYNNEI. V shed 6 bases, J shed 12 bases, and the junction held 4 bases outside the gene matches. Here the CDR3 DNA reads TGTGCCAGCAGGGGACAGATTAACACCTTC. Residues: CASRGQINTF.

CDR3 DNA sequence: TGTGCCAGCAGGCAGGAGGGGTGGACCTACGAGCAGTACTTC. Translation: CASRQEGWTYEQYF. This chain links TRBV5-6 with TRBJ2-7, with TRBD2 as a possible D gene (6 bases). Trimming shortened V by 5 bases and J by 2 bases, and 14 bases separated the two germline ends. The CDR3 covers 14 residues. Looked up from germline, CDR1 is SGHDT and CDR2 is YYEEEE. The full variable domain, its missing parts supplied by reference TRBV5-6 and TRBJ2-7, is DAGVTQSPTHLIKTRGQQVTLRCSPKSGHDTVSWYQQALGQGPQFIFQYYEEEERQRGNFPDRFSGHQFPNYSSELNVNALLLGDSALYLCASRQEGWTYEQYFGPGTRLTVT.

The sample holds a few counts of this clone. The CDR3 nucleotides read TGTGCCAGCGAGGGCGACAATGAGCAGTTCTTC. Encoded protein: CASEGDNEQFF. The chain is built from TRBV7-9 and TRBJ2-1, with D possibly TRBD2 on 5 matching bases. The V and J ends lost 8 bases and 5 bases respectively, with 7 bases between them. Germline CDR1 reads SEHNR; CDR2 reads FQNEAQ (reference sequence). The CDR3 sequence is 11 residues long.

CDR3 sequence: CSVSTGDVDTQYF. CDR3 DNA: TGCAGCGTTTCCACAGGGGACGTGGATACGCAGTATTTT. The chain carries TRBV29-1 and TRBJ2-3; TRBD1 aligns across 7 bases. After removal of 5 bases from V and 6 bases from J, the junction contained 8 bases not matched to a gene. The CDR3 contains 13 residues. Germline V gives CDR1 SQVTM, CDR2 ANQGSEA.

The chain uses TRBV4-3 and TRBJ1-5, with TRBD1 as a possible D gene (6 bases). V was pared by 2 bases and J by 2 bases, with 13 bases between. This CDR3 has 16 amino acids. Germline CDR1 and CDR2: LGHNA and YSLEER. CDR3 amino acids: CASSQTSGQGNQPQHF. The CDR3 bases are TGCGCCAGCAGCCAAACCTCGGGACAAGGCAATCAGCCCCAGCATTTT.

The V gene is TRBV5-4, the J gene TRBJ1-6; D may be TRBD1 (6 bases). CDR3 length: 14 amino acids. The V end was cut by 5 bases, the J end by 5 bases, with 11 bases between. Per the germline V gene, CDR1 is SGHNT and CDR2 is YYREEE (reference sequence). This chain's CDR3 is CASRTQGNNSPLHF. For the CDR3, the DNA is TGTGCCAGCAGGACTCAGGGGAATAATTCACCCCTCCACTTT.

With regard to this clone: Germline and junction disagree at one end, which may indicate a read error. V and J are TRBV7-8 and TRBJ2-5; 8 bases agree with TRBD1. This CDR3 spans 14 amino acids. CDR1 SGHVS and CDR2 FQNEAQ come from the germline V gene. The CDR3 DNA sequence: TGTGCCGGCAGCCTGGACAGGGTGGGTGAGACCCAGTACTTC. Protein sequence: CAGSLDRVGETQYF.

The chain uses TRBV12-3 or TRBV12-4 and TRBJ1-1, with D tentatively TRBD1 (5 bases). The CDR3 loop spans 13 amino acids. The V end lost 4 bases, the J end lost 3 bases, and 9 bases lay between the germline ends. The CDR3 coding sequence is TGTGCCAGCAGTTCGGACACGCACACTGAAGCTTTCTTT. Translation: CASSSDTHTEAFF.

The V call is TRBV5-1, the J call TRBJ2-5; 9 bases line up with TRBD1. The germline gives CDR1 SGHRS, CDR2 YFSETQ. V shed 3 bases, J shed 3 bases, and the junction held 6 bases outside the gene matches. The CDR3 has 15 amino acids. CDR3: CASSSPGTGKETQYF. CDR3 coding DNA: TGCGCCAGCAGCTCCCCCGGGACAGGGAAAGAGACCCAGTACTTC.

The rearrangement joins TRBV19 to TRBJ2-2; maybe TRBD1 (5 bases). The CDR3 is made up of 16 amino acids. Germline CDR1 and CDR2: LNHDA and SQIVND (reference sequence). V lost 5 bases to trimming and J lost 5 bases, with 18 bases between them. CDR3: CASSLTRGQKTGELFF. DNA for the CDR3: TGTGCCAGTAGTCTAACCCGAGGACAAAAAACCGGGGAGCTGTTTTTT. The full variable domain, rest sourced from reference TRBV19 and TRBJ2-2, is DGGITQSPKYLFRKEGQNVTLSCEQNLNHDAMYWYRQDPGQGLRLIYYSQIVNDFQKGDIAEGYSVSREKKESFPLTVTSAQKNPTAFYLCASSLTRGQKTGELFFGEGSRLTVL.

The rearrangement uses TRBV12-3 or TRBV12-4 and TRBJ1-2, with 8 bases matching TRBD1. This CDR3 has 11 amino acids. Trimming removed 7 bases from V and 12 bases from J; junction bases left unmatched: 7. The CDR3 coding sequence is TGTGCCAGCACCAAAGGACAGGGTAACACCTTC. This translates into CASTKGQGNTF.

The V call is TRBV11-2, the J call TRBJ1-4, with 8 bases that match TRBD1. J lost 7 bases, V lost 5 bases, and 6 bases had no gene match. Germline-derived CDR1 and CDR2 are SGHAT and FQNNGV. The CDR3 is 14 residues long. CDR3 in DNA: TGTGCCAGCAGCACCTACAGGGGGAGTGAAAAACTGTTTTTT. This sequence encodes CASSTYRGSEKLFF.

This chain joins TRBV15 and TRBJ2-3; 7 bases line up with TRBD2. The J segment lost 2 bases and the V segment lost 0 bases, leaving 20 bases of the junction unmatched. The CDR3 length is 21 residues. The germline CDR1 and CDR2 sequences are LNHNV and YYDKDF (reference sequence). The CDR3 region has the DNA TGTGCCACCAGCAGAGATCACCCCTTAATCCTAGCGGTTCTCCTCACAGATACGCAGTATTTT. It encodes CATSRDHPLILAVLLTDTQYF. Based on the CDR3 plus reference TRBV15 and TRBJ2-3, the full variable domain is DAMVIQNPRYQVTQFGKPVTLSCSQTLNHNVMYWYQQKSSQAPKLLFHYYDKDFNNEADTPDNFQSRRPNTSFCFLDIRSPGLGDTAMYLCATSRDHPLILAVLLTDTQYFGPGTRLTVL.

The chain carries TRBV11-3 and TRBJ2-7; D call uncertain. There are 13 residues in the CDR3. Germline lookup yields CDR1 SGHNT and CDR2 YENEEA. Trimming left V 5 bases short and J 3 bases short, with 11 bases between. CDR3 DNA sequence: TGTGCCAGCAGCACACGTTTGGTCTACGAGCAGTACGTC. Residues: CASSTRLVYEQYV.

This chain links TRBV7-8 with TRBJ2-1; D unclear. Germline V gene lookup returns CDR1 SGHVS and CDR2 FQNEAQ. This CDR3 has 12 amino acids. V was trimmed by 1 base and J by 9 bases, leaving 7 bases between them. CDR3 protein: CASSLGVGEQFF. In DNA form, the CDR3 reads TGTGCCAGCAGCTTAGGAGTTGGTGAGCAGTTCTTC.

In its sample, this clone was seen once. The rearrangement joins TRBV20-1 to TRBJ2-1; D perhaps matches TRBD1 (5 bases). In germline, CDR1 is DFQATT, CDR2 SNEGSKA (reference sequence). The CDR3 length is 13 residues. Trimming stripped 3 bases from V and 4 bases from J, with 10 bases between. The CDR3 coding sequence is TGCAGTGCTAGTGCGGACATTTACAATGAGCAGTTCTTC. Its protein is CSASADIYNEQFF.